The entry below gives a single TCR beta chain sequence along with its context. This sample stems from a study of OX40 agonist ivuxolimab in advanced cancers. Method: immunoSEQ multiplex PCR; TCRdb's copy keeps in-frame clones and lacks some. The top ten clones hold roughly 0.26% of a sample with around 100,000 clones, about 92% of them seen once. Germline values: CDR1 SGHNT, CDR2 YENEEA. The CDR3 extends over 16 amino acids. The V end lost 2 bases, the J end lost 3 bases, and 16 bases lay between the germline ends. This sequence joins TRBV11-3 and TRBJ1-2; D perhaps matches TRBD1 (6 bases). The origin of this receptor is an adult with an advanced solid tumor such as melanoma, head and neck, liver or kidney cancer. The specimen comprised CD4+ or CD8+ T cells sorted from blood, sampled in a trial of the OX40 agonist ivuxolimab. For the CDR3, the DNA is TGTGCCAGCAGCTTATACGCCAGGGGCCATGACTATGGCTACACCTTC. Translated: CASSLYARGHDYGYTF.